Below, 17 T cell receptor beta chains from the same sample are listed, as sequenced in a study of high-grade serous ovarian cancer treatment subgroups. Tumor tissue was taken before any definitive surgery or chemotherapy was given. Some clones are missing from TCRdb's copy, which holds only in-frame ones; the method was immunoSEQ multiplex PCR. The sample holds some 710 clones, roughly 68% seen once. Sequencing was performed on tumor tissue. The receptor source for this set is a human donor with high-grade serous ovarian cancer.

The chain combines TRBV7-9 with TRBJ2-2; D is possibly TRBD1 (6 bases). The CDR3 length is 18 residues. Germline CDR1 SEHNR, CDR2 FQNEAQ (reference sequence). Between the trimmed V and J ends, which lost 5 bases and 1 base, there was a span of 20 bases. The CDR3 here is CASSPYGTDSLNTGELFF. CDR3 in DNA: TGTGCCAGCAGCCCCTATGGGACGGACAGCCTGAACACCGGGGAGCTGTTTTTT. The full variable domain, in which reference TRBV7-9 and TRBJ2-2 provide the parts outside the CDR3, is DTGVSQNPRHKITKRGQNVTFRCDPISEHNRLYWYRQTLGQGPEFLTYFQNEAQLEKSRLLSDRFSAERPKGSFSTLEIQRTEQGDSAMYLCASSPYGTDSLNTGELFFGEGSRLTVL.

The chain employs TRBV6-5 and TRBJ2-7; 10 nucleotides match TRBD2. Germline V CDR1 and CDR2: MNHEY, SVGAGI. The trim removed 5 bases at V and 4 bases at J, leaving 2 bases unmatched. This CDR3 has 13 residues. CDR3 protein: CASSGSGRYEQYF. The CDR3 DNA reads as TGTGCCAGCAGTGGTAGCGGGAGGTACGAGCAGTACTTC.

This clone is termed large. The V gene is TRBV27, the J gene TRBJ2-1, with TRBD2 identical over 7 bases. Germline V gene sequence: CDR1 MNHEY, CDR2 SMNVEV (reference sequence). The CDR3 spans 15 residues. J lost 7 bases, V lost 1 base, and 7 bases had no gene match. This CDR3 reads CASSLWAGVGNEQFF. DNA of the CDR3: TGTGCCAGCAGTTTATGGGCGGGAGTAGGAAATGAGCAGTTCTTC.

The chain carries TRBV19 and TRBJ1-6; D gene ambiguous. This CDR3 has 12 amino acids. The V gene's germline CDR1 is LNHDA and CDR2 SQIVND (reference sequence). V lost 8 bases, J lost 7 bases, and 9 bases lay in between. CDR3 sequence: CASSLVNSPLHF. The CDR3 region has the DNA TGTGCCAGTTCTCTGGTAAATTCACCCCTCCACTTT.

A few counts support this clone. This rearrangement joins TRBV9 to TRBJ1-5; maybe TRBD1 (6 bases). From germline, CDR1 is SGDLS and CDR2 YYNGEE. Trimming shortened V by 1 base and J by 7 bases, and 12 bases separated the two germline ends. This CDR3 is 14 amino acids long. CDR3 DNA sequence: TGTGCCAGCAGCGTAACGGGACAAAAACAGCCCCAGCATTTT. As protein: CASSVTGQKQPQHF. The full variable domain, its missing parts supplied by reference TRBV9 and TRBJ1-5, is DSGVTQTPKHLITATGQRVTLRCSPRSGDLSVYWYQQSLDQGLQFLIQYYNGEERAKGNILERFSAQQFPDLHSELNLSSLELGDSALYFCASSVTGQKQPQHFGDGTRLSIL.

This rearrangement joins TRBV14 to TRBJ2-1; 9 bases fit TRBD2. V lost 4 bases, J lost 8 bases, and 9 bases stayed unmatched. CDR3 length equals 15 residues. From germline, CDR1 is SGHDN and CDR2 FVKESK. CDR3 bases: TGTGCCAGCAGCCGAAGTAGCGGGAGTAGGTATGAGCAGTTCTTC. This translates into CASSRSSGSRYEQFF.

The rearrangement joins TRBV4-2 to TRBJ2-7; 8 bases map to TRBD2. The length of the CDR3 is 16 residues. The junction had 9 bases not matched to a gene; V was cut back by 0 bases and J by 5 bases. CDR1 is LGHNA and CDR2 is YNFKEQ in the germline V gene. The CDR3 reads CASSQDSGLGWDEQYF. The CDR3 DNA reads TGTGCCAGCAGCCAAGATTCGGGACTAGGATGGGACGAGCAGTACTTC.

This clone showed up just once. This chain joins TRBV14 and TRBJ1-3, with D possibly TRBD1 on 6 matching bases. This CDR3 contains 14 residues. Per the germline V gene, CDR1 is SGHDN and CDR2 is FVKESK. Trimming pared 4 bases from V and 8 bases from J, leaving 15 bases between. The CDR3 here is CASSLMYPGDTIYF. The CDR3 DNA follows: TGTGCCAGCAGCCTGATGTACCCAGGGGACACCATATATTTT.

This chain uses TRBV7-3 with TRBJ1-1; D call uncertain. The germline V and J ends were trimmed by 4 bases and 1 base, with 7 bases remaining between them. CDR1 SGHTA and CDR2 FQGTGA come from the germline V gene. CDR3 length: 13 amino acids. CDR3 sequence reads: CASSWTKNTEAFF. CDR3 sequence (DNA): TGTGCCAGCAGCTGGACTAAGAACACTGAAGCTTTCTTT.

The V call is TRBV19, the J call TRBJ2-6, with 8 bases that match TRBD1. Looked up from germline, CDR1 is LNHDA and CDR2 is SQIVND (reference sequence). There are 18 residues in the CDR3. After removal of 3 bases from V and 0 bases from J, the junction contained 7 bases not matched to a gene. The CDR3 DNA reads as TGTGCCAGTAGTATGGGGGGACAGGCCTACTCTGGGGCCAACGTCCTGACTTTC. Protein product: CASSMGGQAYSGANVLTF.

In its sample, this clone ranks as large. The V call is TRBV5-5, the J call TRBJ1-2; TRBD1 might be the D (5 bases). V was trimmed by 0 bases and J by 4 bases, leaving 13 bases between them. Germline V gene sequence: CDR1 SGHKS, CDR2 YYEKEE (reference sequence). This CDR3 region has 15 residues. CDR3: CASSLDPGSAYGYTF. In DNA form, the CDR3 reads TGTGCCAGCAGCTTGGATCCAGGGAGCGCCTATGGCTACACCTTC.

This clone was recorded a few times. The rearrangement links TRBV5-1 to TRBJ2-1, with a tentative D call TRBD1 (6 bases). The V end was cut by 4 bases, the J end by 5 bases, with 7 bases between. CDR1 and CDR2 (germline): SGHRS, YFSETQ. The length of the CDR3 is 12 residues. The CDR3 sequence: CASSEGDNEQFF. For the CDR3, the DNA is TGCGCCAGCAGCGAGGGGGACAATGAGCAGTTCTTC.

The chain combines TRBV5-1 with TRBJ2-1; 12 bases agree with TRBD2. The CDR3 runs 18 residues. J gave up 0 bases and V 3 bases, and 7 bases lay outside the gene matches. Germline CDR1 is SGHRS and CDR2 is YFSETQ. The CDR3 region has the DNA TGCGCCAGCAGCTGGGGGACTAGCGGGTCGAGCTCCTACAATGAGCAGTTCTTC. Protein product: CASSWGTSGSSSYNEQFF.

This chain uses TRBV11-1 with TRBJ2-5; 10 positions agree with TRBD2. There are 15 residues in the CDR3. The germline CDR1 and CDR2 sequences are SGHAT and FQDESV (reference sequence). The V and J ends lost 5 bases and 4 bases, in that order; junction bases with no gene match: 7. The CDR3 region has the DNA TGTGCCAGCAGCCACGGGACTAGCGACTCAGAGACCCAGTACTTC. Protein sequence: CASSHGTSDSETQYF.

This chain joins TRBV7-3 and TRBJ2-5, with D perhaps matching TRBD2 (5 bases). The V and J ends lost 4 bases and 2 bases respectively, with 8 bases between them. Germline V CDR1 and CDR2: SGHTA, FQGTGA. The CDR3 spans 13 residues. In DNA form, the CDR3 reads TGTGCCAGCAGCTCCGGGGTACAAGAGACCCAGTACTTC. Its translation: CASSSGVQETQYF.

The chain carries TRBV4-3 and TRBJ1-3, with 7 positions matching TRBD1. This CDR3 comprises 14 residues. The germline CDR1 and CDR2 sequences are LGHNA and YSLEER. V was pared by 6 bases and J by 2 bases, with 4 bases of the junction left unmatched. The DNA for the CDR3 is TGCGCCAGCAGTTACGACAGGGCTGGAAACACCATATATTTT. It is translated as CASSYDRAGNTIYF.

The V call is TRBV5-6, the J call TRBJ1-5; D not resolved. This CDR3 comprises 13 residues. Germline CDR1 SGHDT, CDR2 YYEEEE. V dropped 4 bases and J dropped 1 base, with 6 bases sitting between them. The CDR3 DNA is TGTGCCAGCAGCGCGAAGAGCAATCAGCCCCAGCATTTT. Its translation is CASSAKSNQPQHF.